This entry lists 21 T cell receptor beta chains sequenced from one sample in a study of blood T cell repertoires in COVID-19. Assay used: immunoSEQ multiplex PCR; TCRdb lists only in-frame clones, some missing. Of approximately 160,000 clones detected, 85% to 90% appear once; the ten largest clones hold roughly 7%. Sequencing input: peripheral blood. Receptor source: a man aged 50 to 60 with active or convalescent COVID-19.

The V gene is TRBV7-9, the J gene TRBJ2-7; 7 bases line up with TRBD2. V dropped 3 bases and J dropped 6; count of bases not matched to a gene: 5. This CDR3 is built from 13 residues. Germline CDR1 and CDR2: SEHNR and FQNEAQ (reference sequence). CDR3 sequence reads: CASSFGGSREQYF. The CDR3 DNA reads TGTGCCAGCAGCTTCGGGGGGTCCCGCGAGCAGTACTTC.

The chain employs TRBV4-2 and TRBJ2-3; possibly TRBD2 for D (6 bases). Germline assignment: CDR1 LGHNA and CDR2 YNFKEQ. Trimming removed 1 base from V and 3 bases from J, with 8 bases in between. The CDR3 contains 14 residues. In DNA form, the CDR3 reads TGTGCCAGCAGCCAAGGACTAGTTACAGATACGCAGTATTTT. Protein product: CASSQGLVTDTQYF.

This clone appeared a single time. This sequence joins TRBV28 and TRBJ2-3, with 7 bases that match TRBD2. Germline assignment: CDR1 MDHEN and CDR2 SYDVKM. This CDR3 region has 15 residues. The V segment lost 6 bases and the J segment 2 bases; nucleotides outside the gene matches: 8. CDR3 sequence reads: CASRPRDYNTDTQYF. In nucleotides, the CDR3 is TGTGCCAGCAGGCCCCGGGACTACAACACAGATACGCAGTATTTT.

The V and J genes are TRBV2 and TRBJ1-2; TRBD1 might be the D (6 bases). CDR1 SNHLY and CDR2 FYNNEI come from the germline V gene. V dropped 5 bases and J dropped 5 bases, with 12 bases sitting between them. The CDR3 loop spans 13 amino acids. The CDR3 DNA sequence: TGTGCCAGCAGTCACAGGGTCGGGTATGGCTACACCTTC. Translating gives CASSHRVGYGYTF.

The chain recombines TRBV6-6 with TRBJ1-2; 9 bases map to TRBD1. Germline V CDR1 and CDR2: MNHNY, SVGAGI (reference sequence). V shed 7 bases and J 5 bases; nucleotides not matched to a gene: 8. The CDR3 length is 14 residues. The DNA for the CDR3 is TGTGCCAGCATCAGGGGGACAGGGAATTATGGCTACACCTTC. This translates into CASIRGTGNYGYTF.

The chain is built from TRBV11-2 and TRBJ1-6; D call uncertain. The CDR3 extends over 16 amino acids. Germline V gene data show CDR1 as SGHAT and CDR2 as FQNNGV. V was pared by 5 bases and J by 0 bases, with 11 bases between. CDR3 sequence (DNA): TGTGCCAGCAGCATCGATAGCCACTCCTATAATTCACCCCTCCACTTT. Amino acids: CASSIDSHSYNSPLHF.

This chain uses TRBV6-5 with TRBJ2-3; tentative D call: TRBD2 (5 bases). Germline CDR1 MNHEY, CDR2 SVGAGI. The CDR3 has 14 residues. Deletions cut 8 bases from V and 3 bases from J, with 15 bases between. The CDR3 sequence: CASGELGGTDTQYF. The CDR3 DNA follows: TGTGCCAGCGGGGAATTAGGCGGGACAGATACGCAGTATTTT.

The rearrangement joins TRBV7-8 to TRBJ2-7, with 9 bases fitting TRBD2. The germline V gene encodes CDR1 SGHVS and CDR2 FQNEAQ. The CDR3 loop spans 14 amino acids. The V and J ends lost 5 bases and 2 bases, in that order; junction bases with no gene match: 4. CDR3 protein: CASSILAGPYEQYF. The CDR3 DNA reads as TGTGCCAGCAGCATACTAGCGGGTCCCTACGAGCAGTACTTC.

The J gene is TRBJ1-1, the V gene TRBV7-6; 11 bases map to TRBD1. From germline, CDR1 is SGHVS and CDR2 FNYEAQ. The length of the CDR3 is 18 residues. V was clipped by 2 bases and J by 1 base; unmatched bases: 9. The chain's CDR3 is CASSLFIIGTGGNTEAFF. The DNA of the CDR3 is TGTGCCAGCAGCTTATTTATTATCGGGACAGGGGGGAACACTGAAGCTTTCTTT.

The V call is TRBV7-2, the J call TRBJ2-5; 7 bases line up with TRBD1. Per the germline V gene, CDR1 is SGHTA and CDR2 is FQGNSA. This CDR3 contains 15 residues. Unmatched junction bases numbered 8, after V lost 2 bases and J lost 5 bases. The CDR3 loop reads CASSLNDRVGETQYF. The CDR3 DNA sequence: TGTGCCAGCAGCTTAAACGACAGGGTTGGGGAGACCCAGTACTTC.

The chain is built from TRBV12-3 or TRBV12-4 and TRBJ2-5; D possibly corresponds to TRBD1 (5 bases). Trimming removed 5 bases from V and 4 bases from J, with 11 bases in between. The CDR3 length is 13 residues. The CDR3 bases are TGTGCCAGCAGTCGGAGTAGGGGAGAGACCCAGTACTTC. Protein sequence: CASSRSRGETQYF.

The rearrangement joins TRBV6-2 or TRBV6-3 to TRBJ1-1; 8 bases are a match to TRBD1. The junction had 5 bases not matched to a gene; V was cut back by 0 bases and J by 5 bases. Germline CDR1 is MNHEY and CDR2 is SVGEGT. This CDR3 spans 15 amino acids. CDR3 protein: CASSYSRGRGTEAFF. CDR3 nucleotide sequence: TGTGCCAGCAGTTACTCCAGGGGGCGAGGAACTGAAGCTTTCTTT.

The genes are TRBV3-1 (or the pseudogene TRBV3-2) and TRBJ1-1; 8 bases agree with TRBD1. CDR1 is LGHDT, CDR2 YNNKEL, per germline (reference sequence). Trimming at V came to 1 base and at J to 1 base, leaving 5 bases not matched to a gene. CDR3 length: 16 residues. CDR3 nucleotides: TGTGCCAGCAGCCAAGGGCAGGGGGCAGGGAACACTGAAGCTTTCTTT. It specifies CASSQGQGAGNTEAFF.

The chain employs TRBV11-2 and TRBJ2-7; 7 bases align to TRBD1. The CDR3 covers 15 residues. Germline assignment: CDR1 SGHAT and CDR2 FQNNGV. Trimming removed 6 bases from V and 5 bases from J; junction bases left unmatched: 13. The chain's CDR3 is CASRTAGAGGNEQYF. The CDR3 bases are TGTGCCAGCAGGACGGCTGGGGCAGGGGGAAACGAGCAGTACTTC. Full variable domain (missing parts from reference TRBV11-2 and TRBJ2-7): EAGVAQSPRYKIIEKRQSVAFWCNPISGHATLYWYQQILGQGPKLLIQFQNNGVVDDSQLPKDRFSAERLKGVDSTLKIQPAKLEDSAVYLCASRTAGAGGNEQYFGPGTRLTVT.

V gene TRBV19 combines with J gene TRBJ1-3; 8 bases line up with TRBD1. The CDR3 has 18 amino acids. Germline trimming cut 5 bases from V and 4 bases from J; bases unmatched to any gene: 16. Germline CDR1 reads LNHDA; CDR2 reads SQIVND (reference sequence). For the CDR3, the DNA is TGTGCCAGTAGTGAAGCAGGGGGCGCAGTAGGTCGAGGAAACACCATATATTTT. It is translated as CASSEAGGAVGRGNTIYF.

V usage is TRBV18 and J usage is TRBJ2-3, with 13 bases matching TRBD2. J was trimmed by 0 bases and V by 3 bases; bases with no gene match: 3. The CDR3 has 17 amino acids. Germline CDR1 KGHSH, CDR2 LQKENI. As DNA, the CDR3 is TGTGCCAGCTCACCGAGGACTAGCGGGAGTAGCACAGATACGCAGTATTTT. Encoded protein: CASSPRTSGSSTDTQYF.

The sample holds one count of this clone. V and J are TRBV7-9 and TRBJ2-1, with TRBD2 matching over 12 bases. CDR1 and CDR2 from the germline V gene are SEHNR and FQNEAQ (reference sequence). There are 15 residues in the CDR3. Unmatched junction bases numbered 1, after V lost 1 base and J lost 6 bases. Here the CDR3 reads CASSLGTSGINEQFF. CDR3 in DNA: TGTGCCAGCAGCTTAGGGACTAGCGGGATCAATGAGCAGTTCTTC.

This clone was recorded once. The rearrangement uses TRBV7-2 and TRBJ2-7; D unclear. Trimming stripped 0 bases from V and 4 bases from J, with 13 bases between. This CDR3 comprises 15 residues. Germline V gene data show CDR1 as SGHTA and CDR2 as FQGNSA. CDR3 sequence reads: CASSLAAWAQYEQYF. DNA for the CDR3: TGTGCCAGCAGCTTAGCGGCGTGGGCCCAGTACGAGCAGTACTTC. Full variable domain (missing parts from reference TRBV7-2 and TRBJ2-7): GAGVSQSPSNKVTEKGKDVELRCDPISGHTALYWYRQSLGQGLEFLIYFQGNSAPDKSGLPSDRFSAERTGGSVSTLTIQRTQQEDSAVYLCASSLAAWAQYEQYFGPGTRLTVT.

A word on this clone: The junction shows a germline mismatch at one end, possibly a read error. This chain uses TRBV11-2 with TRBJ1-3; 11 bases match TRBD1. The CDR3 spans 14 residues. Germline CDR1 SGHAT, CDR2 FQNNGV. CDR3: CASSPGTGGSTIYF. The CDR3 nucleotides read TGTGCCAGCAGCCCCGGGACAGGGGGAAGCACCATATATTTT.

The chain recombines TRBV18 with TRBJ1-2; 10 nucleotides line up with TRBD1. The germline V gene has CDR1 KGHSH and CDR2 LQKENI. With 9 bases clipped from V and 3 bases from J, the junction kept 1 base outside the gene matches. The CDR3 consists of 12 residues. In DNA form, the CDR3 reads TGTGCCAGGGGGACAGGGGACTATGGCTACACCTTC. Translating gives CARGTGDYGYTF.

The chain recombines TRBV6-1 with TRBJ1-1; no clear D gene. Germline CDR1 and CDR2: MNHNS and SASEGT. V lost 1 base, J lost 1 base, and 10 bases lay in between. The CDR3 has 15 residues. CDR3: CASSEDVFRNTEAFF. CDR3 in DNA: TGTGCCAGCAGTGAAGACGTGTTTAGGAACACTGAAGCTTTCTTT.